The TCR beta chain under discussion was sequenced for a study of read filtering for tumor transcriptome and immune sequencing. Study-wide context: DNase treatment preceded whole-transcriptome library preparation. The study, taken as a whole, reports: Compared with RNA-seq, IR-seq gave much higher clonotype depth and reliability. This fraction held mixed bone marrow immune cells after CD138-negative sorting.

Of note for this clonotype: Its antigen is currently unknown.

This library used roughly 430 ng RNA and molecular barcoded adaptors spanning alpha/delta and beta/gamma chains. TCRdb re-called the reads through MiXCR, storing one row per CDR3 protein. There are around 58,000 distinct CDR3 sequences in the sample; 11% to 15% occur only once, and 45% lies in the top ten. V dropped 6 bases and J dropped 12; count of bases not matched to a gene: 11. This CDR3 has 13 residues. Looked up from germline, CDR1 is SGHTA and CDR2 is FQGNSA. Every patient had bone marrow sampled while the disease was active. The chain links TRBV7-2 to TRBJ2-1; 7 nucleotides line up with TRBD2. Material: a population of CD138-negative cells sorted from bone marrow. The TCR comes from a donor aged 40 or older with multiple myeloma. CDR3 amino acids: CASRLAEARGQFF. In DNA form, the CDR3 reads TGTGCCAGCAGGCTAGCGGAGGCAAGAGGGCAGTTCTTC.